The T cell receptor beta chain described here comes from a study of T cells in Graves' hyperthyroidism and ophthalmopathy (dated by TCRdb to between 2018 and 2021). At the level of the whole study: Peripheral blood samples were taken at the time of initial diagnosis, prior to any treatment. TCR V-J signatures able to tell the groups apart were searched for in a discovery cohort of 90 to 100 patients, of whom around 42 had Graves' ophthalmopathy and about 55 had stable Graves' hyperthyroidism. An independent validation cohort of 18 to 20 hyperthyroidism patients and about 16 patients who later progressed to ophthalmopathy tested prospective prediction of ophthalmopathy. The approximately 100 discovery patients were divided at random into training and test sets in a 7:3 ratio. In more than 5 Graves' hyperthyroidism patients, the study also compared T-cell repertoires from thyroid tissue with T-cell repertoires from blood. Once sampling was done, hyperthyroidism patients were given methimazole at a starting dose of 30 mg daily, whereas ophthalmopathy patients were given high-dose intravenous methylprednisolone. According to the paper, TCR Vbeta CDR3 sequencing was carried out on over 130 peripheral blood samples, which came from fewer than 50 ophthalmopathy, about 75 hyperthyroidism and roughly 17 progressor patients.

This clonotype showed up many times. The clone's antigen remains unknown. One base away there is no much larger clone; base qualities are not given. Stable Graves' hyperthyroidism was defined as no progression to ophthalmopathy during 18 months of follow-up. Hyperthyroidism patients were newly diagnosed, had a disease duration of under 2 months, and were aged 18 to 65 years. The study excluded patients with uncontrolled infections, other autoimmune diseases, pregnancy or lactation. Diagnoses relied on clinical symptoms, serum thyroxine and TRAb, thyroid ultrasound and orbital computed tomography. PBMCs were separated from under 12 ml of fresh peripheral blood using Ficoll-Paque density gradient centrifugation. Total RNA was extracted using Trizol reagent, and RNA quality was assessed on an Agilent 2100 Bioanalyzer. Overall study outcomes, separate from this receptor: Ophthalmopathy was separated from stable hyperthyroidism by a 13 V-J signature model, with roughly 88% sensitivity and about 84% specificity obtained in cross-validation and 80%/75% obtained in testing. No statistical method was used to fix the sample size in advance, and group allocation was not hidden from the investigators. Most expanded thyroid clonotypes (frequency above 0.001) were also detected in blood, suggesting blood repertoires may reflect thyroid immune responses. In validation, the model predicted progression to ophthalmopathy a median of roughly 6.2 months before onset, with approximately 71% sensitivity and roughly 72% specificity.

Trimmed from V: 6 bases; trimmed from J: 1 base; junction bases lacking a gene match: 14. CDR1 and CDR2 are read off the germline V gene as SNHLY and FYNNEI. Taken from cysteine to phenylalanine, the CDR3 has 18 residues. Here the CDR3 DNA is all that survives: 54 bases in frame from base 1. TCR beta CDR3 regions were amplified from RNA transcripts. The TCR CDR3 was subjected to a first round of RT-PCR using the HTBI primer set and the Qiagen OneStep RT-PCR kit. Libraries were constructed in a second round of multiplex PCR, after which size selection and purification were carried out. Libraries were sequenced paired-end with 100 bp reads on an Illumina HiSeq2000. The original pipeline was this. SOAPnuke was used to process the raw data, throwing out any read that contained adapters or uncalled bases, had a mean Phred below 15, or lacked an exact constant-primer or identifier match. COPE v1.2.5 was used to merge high-quality paired reads, and clonotypes were defined as unique nucleotide sequences. MiTCR v1.1 was used to align the clonotypes against IMGT TRBV, TRBD and TRBJ reference segments. Only V-J combinations with frequency above 0.0001, covering roughly 99% of repertoires, were analysed. The TCS score was defined as the ratio of F50 (clonal expansion) to E x V (chaos), calculated using BLOSUM62-based TCRdist between CDR3 peptides within each V-J. Welch's t-statistics and random forest reduced around 510 V-J features to roughly 13, which were used in a naive Bayes classifier (R e1071). TCRdb trimmed public reads at Q25 via fastp, called clones via MiXCR and kept in-frame beta chains. Rows are combined by CDR3 protein, so each entry shows the most common genes and DNA. Clone size and V and J calls follow TCRdb, not the original study. The sample data list about 350,000 distinct CDR3 sequences, and approximately 15% of these were observed just once. The ten largest clones add up to 20% to 25% of the sample.

Recombination joined TRBV2 with TRBJ2-5, with 10 central nucleotides matching TRBD1. The sample comprised blood. This receptor was obtained from a young woman with Graves' hyperthyroidism. The bases read TGTGCCAGCAGGGGGAACAGCCGGGACAGGGGTTTCCAAGAGACCCAGTACTTC. It is translated as CASRGNSRDRGFQETQYF.